These 30 T cell receptor beta chains originate from one sample sequenced in a study of cytomegalovirus exposure and HLA in healthy donors. PCR was performed using 60 Vbeta and 13 Jbeta primers. Profiling relied on immunoSEQ multiplex PCR, and the TCRdb table lists in-frame clones only, not all of them. The sample contains about 100,000 clones, more than 75% of which appear only once. Sequencing was done on a sample of PBMCs. The receptor set was obtained from a woman in her 50s in good health and CMV-seropositive.

The rearrangement uses TRBV20-1 and TRBJ1-2; unclear D gene. Germline V gene lookup returns CDR1 DFQATT and CDR2 SNEGSKA (reference sequence). The V and J ends lost 8 bases and 7 bases respectively, with 8 bases between them. CDR3 length equals 9 residues. Written as DNA, the CDR3 is TGCAGTCCGGAGGGTGGCTACACCTTC. It specifies CSPEGGYTF.

The chain recombines TRBV19 with TRBJ2-5, with a possible D match to TRBD1 (5 bases). The J call is uncertain, as TRBJ2-7 better fits the DNA end. The CDR3 contains 14 residues. From germline, CDR1 is LNHDA and CDR2 SQIVND (reference sequence). The CDR3 protein is CASSLRQGANEQYF. The CDR3 DNA sequence: TGTGCCAGTAGTCTTAGACAAGGGGCCAACGAGCAGTACTTC.

This clone occurred a few times. This chain links TRBV18 with TRBJ1-3, with D possibly matching TRBD1 (5 bases). Trimming took off 0 bases at V and 4 bases at J, with 7 bases between the two ends. The CDR3 has 14 residues. CDR1 is KGHSH, CDR2 LQKENI, per germline. Here the CDR3 DNA reads TGTGCCAGCTCACCACCCCCAGGGGGAAACACCATATATTTT. Its protein is CASSPPPGGNTIYF.

The CDR3 loop reads CASSFFYQGANGGYTF. DNA for the CDR3: TGTGCCAGCAGTTTCTTTTACCAAGGGGCGAACGGAGGCTACACCTTC. The V and J genes are TRBV7-9 and TRBJ1-2; a possible D gene is TRBD1 (5 bases). This CDR3 is 16 amino acids long. Looked up from germline, CDR1 is SEHNR and CDR2 is FQNEAQ (reference sequence). V shed 6 bases and J shed 8 bases, with 25 bases lying between them.

The chain links TRBV2 to TRBJ2-2, with D tentatively TRBD2 (6 bases). CDR3 size: 15 residues. Per germline, CDR1 SNHLY and CDR2 FYNNEI. The V and J ends lost 6 bases and 0 bases respectively, with 11 bases between them. The CDR3 protein is CASSGREPNTGELFF. The CDR3 DNA is TGTGCCAGCAGCGGCCGGGAGCCGAACACCGGGGAGCTGTTTTTT.

The chain carries TRBV6-6 and TRBJ2-2; D is unclear. The germline V gene has CDR1 MNHNY and CDR2 SVGAGI (reference sequence). CDR3 size: 13 residues. V lost 5 bases, J lost 6 bases, and 10 bases lay in between. The CDR3 protein is CASSPFSAGELFF. For the CDR3, the DNA is TGTGCCAGCAGTCCCTTCTCCGCCGGGGAGCTGTTTTTT.

The chain recombines TRBV5-6 with TRBJ1-2, with unresolved D. Trimming took off 1 base at V and 6 bases at J, with 10 bases between the two ends. There are 13 residues in the CDR3. The germline gives CDR1 SGHDT, CDR2 YYEEEE. CDR3 DNA: TGTGCCAGCAGCTTGACCGGAGAAGATGGCTACACCTTC. It specifies CASSLTGEDGYTF.

The chain is built from TRBV2 and TRBJ2-7; 7 positions match TRBD1. With V trimmed by 2 bases and J by 2 bases, 6 bases remained unmatched. CDR1 and CDR2 from the germline V gene are SNHLY and FYNNEI. The CDR3 is 15 amino acids. The CDR3 spells CASSEISGTAYEQYF. The CDR3 DNA sequence: TGTGCCAGCAGTGAAATTTCCGGGACAGCCTACGAGCAGTACTTC.

This chain connects TRBV19 to TRBJ2-7; D possibly corresponds to TRBD1 (5 bases). Per the germline V gene, CDR1 is LNHDA and CDR2 is SQIVND (reference sequence). CDR3 length: 15 residues. V was pared by 4 bases and J by 4 bases, with 17 bases between. The CDR3 DNA reads as TGTGCCAGTAGTAGCGGTACCGAAAGGGGATACGAGCAGTACTTC. This gives the protein CASSSGTERGYEQYF.

The rearrangement uses TRBV7-3 and TRBJ2-1, with 8 bases lining up with TRBD2. The CDR3 contains 15 residues. From germline, CDR1 is SGHTA and CDR2 FQGTGA. The junction had 1 base not matched to a gene; V was cut back by 3 bases and J by 0 bases. CDR3 nucleotide sequence: TGTGCCAGCAGCTTTCGGGAGGGCTCCTACAATGAGCAGTTCTTC. It specifies CASSFREGSYNEQFF.

The chain uses TRBV5-6 and TRBJ2-7; the D gene is possibly TRBD2 (5 bases). V was shortened by 5 bases and J by 2 bases, with 14 bases between the two germline ends. This CDR3 contains 14 residues. CDR1 and CDR2 (germline): SGHDT, YYEEEE. CDR3 sequence reads: CASRSWSGTYEQYF. The CDR3 coding sequence is TGTGCCAGCAGGTCGTGGTCGGGGACCTACGAGCAGTACTTC.

The chain links TRBV7-3 to TRBJ2-2; TRBD2 matches 8 bases. Germline assignment: CDR1 SGHTA and CDR2 FQGTGA. This CDR3 comprises 16 residues. The trim removed 5 bases at V and 2 bases at J, leaving 7 bases unmatched. The CDR3 coding sequence is TGTGCCAGCAGCCCAACGGGGGGGGCAAACACCGGGGAGCTGTTTTTT. Its protein is CASSPTGGANTGELFF.

Here the CDR3 reads CASSSRTGGTYEQYF. The CDR3 nucleotides read TGTGCCAGCAGTTCTCGGACAGGGGGCACCTACGAGCAGTACTTC. The chain combines TRBV2 with TRBJ2-7; 11 bases fit TRBD1. V was pared by 5 bases and J by 2 bases, with 5 bases of the junction left unmatched. CDR3 size: 15 residues. CDR1 is SNHLY and CDR2 is FYNNEI in the germline V gene.

This rearrangement joins TRBV7-9 to TRBJ1-1; D is unclear. Looked up from germline, CDR1 is SEHNR and CDR2 is FQNEAQ (reference sequence). The V and J ends lost 11 bases and 3 bases respectively, with 10 bases between them. The CDR3 has 11 residues. The CDR3 DNA reads as TGTGCCCATTTCGGGGACACTGAAGCTTTCTTT. This encodes CAHFGDTEAFF. Complete variable domain (other parts from reference TRBV7-9 and TRBJ1-1): DTGVSQNPRHKITKRGQNVTFRCDPISEHNRLYWYRQTLGQGPEFLTYFQNEAQLEKSRLLSDRFSAERPKGSFSTLEIQRTEQGDSAMYLCAHFGDTEAFFGQGTRLTVV.

The chain carries TRBV5-1 and TRBJ2-5; TRBD2 matches at 11 bases. The CDR3 is 17 amino acids. J gave up 5 bases and V 0 bases, and 9 bases lay outside the gene matches. Germline CDR1 is SGHRS and CDR2 is YFSETQ. In DNA, the CDR3 is TGCGCCAGCAGCTTGGACGTCACTAGCGGGAGCGGCGAGACCCAGTACTTC. It encodes CASSLDVTSGSGETQYF.

CDR3 coding DNA: TGTGCCAGCAGCCGCCAGGGACAGATTAATGAAAAACTGTTTTTT. Translating gives CASSRQGQINEKLFF. The chain recombines TRBV27 with TRBJ1-4; 7 bases match TRBD1. In germline, CDR1 is MNHEY, CDR2 SMNVEV (reference sequence). This CDR3 has 15 residues. The V segment lost 6 bases and the J segment 4 bases; nucleotides outside the gene matches: 8.

V and J are TRBV2 and TRBJ1-2; 9 nucleotides match TRBD1. Trimming removed 5 bases from V and 8 bases from J; junction bases left unmatched: 9. The CDR3 contains 14 residues. CDR1 is SNHLY and CDR2 is FYNNEI in the germline V gene. The CDR3 loop reads CASSYDRGGGGYTF. CDR3 sequence (DNA): TGTGCCAGCAGTTATGACAGGGGGGGAGGAGGCTACACCTTC.

The chain recombines TRBV5-4 with TRBJ2-5, with D possibly matching TRBD2 (6 bases). Germline lookup yields CDR1 SGHNT and CDR2 YYREEE (reference sequence). The V and J ends lost 4 bases and 0 bases respectively, with 13 bases between them. The CDR3 spans 15 residues. CDR3: CASSPGTLYQETQYF. The CDR3, as DNA: TGTGCCAGCAGCCCCGGGACTCTGTACCAAGAGACCCAGTACTTC.

This clone was recorded a few times. The chain links TRBV6-1 to TRBJ1-1; D possibly corresponds to TRBD1 (6 bases). The CDR3 is 15 amino acids. V gave up 4 bases and J gave up 6 bases, with 18 bases separating them. Germline CDR1 and CDR2: MNHNS and SASEGT. The CDR3 nucleotides are TGTGCCAGCAGTGCGGGAGGGGGGACGCACGCTGAAGCTTTCTTT. Translated: CASSAGGGTHAEAFF.

This clone was counted only a few times. This chain links TRBV30 with TRBJ2-3; 8 bases align to TRBD1. This CDR3 has 15 residues. V was pared by 3 bases and J by 8 bases, with 13 bases of the junction left unmatched. The germline CDR1 and CDR2 sequences are GTSNPN and SVGIG (reference sequence). CDR3 protein: CAWSPGQALRGTQYF. In DNA form, the CDR3 reads TGTGCCTGGAGCCCGGGACAGGCTCTTAGGGGTACGCAGTATTTT.

The V call is TRBV4-1, the J call TRBJ2-1, with 7 bases matching TRBD1. The CDR3 loop spans 14 amino acids. V was pared by 4 bases and J by 6 bases, with 6 bases of the junction left unmatched. Germline V lookup: CDR1 MGHRA, CDR2 YSYEKL. The chain's CDR3 is CASSLGDSFNEQFF. The DNA of the CDR3 is TGCGCCAGCAGCCTTGGGGACAGTTTCAATGAGCAGTTCTTC.

The chain recombines TRBV5-4 with TRBJ2-2; 8 bases line up with TRBD1. Germline CDR1 is SGHNT and CDR2 is YYREEE (reference sequence). Trimming cost V 1 base and J 4 bases; bases outside gene matches: 3. This CDR3 comprises 15 residues. In DNA, the CDR3 is TGTGCCAGCAGCTTGACAGGGGGAGGCACCGGGGAGCTGTTTTTT. Residues: CASSLTGGGTGELFF.

V and J are TRBV11-1 and TRBJ1-6; D is perhaps TRBD1 (6 bases). This CDR3 region has 14 residues. Germline V lookup: CDR1 SGHAT, CDR2 FQDESV (reference sequence). V was cut by 8 bases and J by 1 base, with 9 bases left in between. The CDR3 nucleotides read TGTGCCAGCGACCAGGGGTCCTATAATTCACCCCTCCACTTT. As protein: CASDQGSYNSPLHF.

The V and J genes are TRBV6-1 and TRBJ2-7; D gene ambiguous. Germline loops: CDR1 MNHNS, CDR2 SASEGT. The ends were cut back, 5 bases at V and 3 bases at J, with 11 bases in the middle. This CDR3 region has 13 residues. The CDR3 nucleotides read TGTGCCAGCAGTCAAAGGAGCTTCTACGAGCAGTACTTC. Its translation is CASSQRSFYEQYF.

CDR3: CAWSGGNEQYF. CDR3 sequence (DNA): TGTGCCTGGAGCGGGGGAAACGAGCAGTACTTC. This chain uses TRBV30 with TRBJ2-5, with D maybe TRBD2 (6 bases). The J call is uncertain, as TRBJ2-7 better fits the DNA end. The CDR3 has 11 residues. Per germline, CDR1 GTSNPN and CDR2 SVGIG (reference sequence).

This clone appeared once. This chain links TRBV5-1 with TRBJ1-1, with D perhaps matching TRBD1 (6 bases). V shed 0 bases and J shed 9 bases, with 18 bases lying between them. Germline loops: CDR1 SGHRS, CDR2 YFSETQ. The CDR3 is 15 residues long. CDR3 coding DNA: TGCGCCAGCAGCTTGGATGGCGTAGGGGGTGGGCAAGCTTTCTTT. Residues: CASSLDGVGGGQAFF.

The chain joins TRBV2 to TRBJ2-1; 7 bases fit TRBD1. V was pared by 6 bases and J by 4 bases, with 9 bases of the junction left unmatched. CDR1 is SNHLY, CDR2 FYNNEI, per germline. The CDR3 runs 15 residues. The CDR3 is CASSDRDRRYNEQFF. The CDR3 DNA reads as TGTGCCAGCAGCGACCGGGACAGAAGATACAATGAGCAGTTCTTC. Together with reference TRBV2 and TRBJ2-1, the CDR3 gives the full variable domain: EPEVTQTPSHQVTQMGQEVILRCVPISNHLYFYWYRQILGQKVEFLVSFYNNEISEKSEIFDDQFSVERPDGSNFTLKIRSTKLEDSAMYFCASSDRDRRYNEQFFGPGTRLTVL.

The CDR3 bases are TGTGCCAGCAGCTCCCACAGGGGGCTGGGTGAAGCTTTCTTT. Amino acid sequence: CASSSHRGLGEAFF. The chain recombines TRBV14 with TRBJ1-1; 9 bases match TRBD1. This CDR3 region has 14 residues. J was trimmed by 7 bases and V by 5 bases; bases with no gene match: 8. CDR1 is SGHDN and CDR2 is FVKESK in the germline V gene.

The chain uses TRBV9 and TRBJ1-1; 10 bases fit TRBD1. The CDR3 is 17 residues long. The ends lost 3 bases at V and 1 base at J; junction bases unmatched: 9. Germline assignment: CDR1 SGDLS and CDR2 YYNGEE. The CDR3 loop is CASSAIGQGVGNTEAFF. The CDR3 DNA reads as TGTGCCAGCAGCGCTATTGGACAGGGGGTGGGGAACACTGAAGCTTTCTTT.

This clone was observed a few times. The V and J genes are TRBV6-1 and TRBJ1-5; no clear D. The germline V and J ends were trimmed by 3 bases and 3 bases, with 12 bases remaining between them. The CDR3 is 15 residues long. The germline CDR1 and CDR2 sequences are MNHNS and SASEGT. CDR3 loop: CASSEFSLSNQPQHF. The CDR3 coding sequence is TGTGCCAGCAGTGAGTTTAGTCTCTCCAATCAGCCCCAGCATTTT.